This T cell receptor beta chain emerged from a study of T cell changes during pregnancy in multiple sclerosis (dated by TCRdb to the late 2010s). With regard to the full study: Changes in the T cell repertoire over the course of pregnancy were examined in this study in women with multiple sclerosis.

This clone is described as medium-sized (0.01 to 0.1%). The antigen this receptor binds is unknown. No much larger clonotype is one base removed from it; base qualities were not supplied. The library was produced with the immunoSEQ multiplex PCR assay. TCRdb provides this immuneACCESS table in a form limited to in-frame rearrangements. Some clones are lacking; in checked studies, under half of them reflect an unresolved V gene, and why the rest are absent is not known. In this sample the table shows about 30,000 clones, 90% of which occur a single time. The ten largest clones add up to about 4.5% of the sample. The CDR3 runs 18 amino acids, cysteine and phenylalanine included. The read is trimmed to its CDR3 DNA, 54 bases read in frame from base 1. V gives up 2 bases and J gives up 3 bases, and the segment between their germline ends measures 17 bases. For CDR1 and CDR2, the germline V gene (reference sequence) lists SEHNR and FQNEAQ.

Specimen: CD8+ T cells from peripheral blood mononuclear cells, collected in the second trimester of pregnancy. This receptor was obtained from a female donor with multiple sclerosis, enrolled in a pregnancy study. The chain is made from TRBV7-9 and TRBJ2-6; D gene: possibly TRBD1, on 5 matching bases. The DNA is as follows: TGTGCCAGCAGCTTAAGTTTCAGGGATACCTTTGGGGCCAACGTCCTGACTTTC. This encodes CASSLSFRDTFGANVLTF.